The rows below give T cell receptor beta chains drawn from one sample of a study of cytomegalovirus exposure and HLA in healthy donors. The data were produced by immunoSEQ multiplex PCR, yet TCRdb's version contains in-frame clones alone and is incomplete. The table lists 120,000 to 150,000 clones, 70% to 85% of them singletons, with 1.9% in the top ten. Specimen: PBMCs. The receptors were gathered from a middle-aged woman in good health and CMV-seronegative. CDR3s include the opening cysteine and the closing phenylalanine or tryptophan. D genes are given only for firm matches. Some rows mark clone size as missing; the rest say once, few, many or name a class of expanded clone.

TRBD2 | . | TRBJ2-3 | TRBV7-6 | TGTGCCAGCAGCTTAGGGTCGGGAGGGGGTGCGGGCACAGATACGCAGTATTTT | CASSLGSGGGAGTDTQYF
. | . | TRBJ1-5 | TRBV6-5 | TGTGCCAGCAGTTCTGGCCTCAATCAGCCCCAGCATTTT | CASSSGLNQPQHF
. | . | TRBJ1-1 | TRBV30 | TGTGCCTGGAGTGTAGTCGCAGGGAACACTGAAGCTTTCTTT | CAWSVVAGNTEAFF
. | . | TRBJ2-3 | TRBV19 | TGTGCCAGTTCCGAGGGTTCAGATACGCAGTATTTT | CASSEGSDTQYF
TRBD2 | . | TRBJ2-1 | TRBV4-1 | TGCGCCAGCAGCCAAGACGTGCGGGAGGGGCCCCCCTACAATGAGCAGTTCTTC | CASSQDVREGPPYNEQFF
TRBD2 | few | TRBJ2-7 | TRBV7-9 | TGTGCCAGCAGCTTAGGGCTATTCGGGGGGGCTAGTTCCTACGAGCAGTACTTC | CASSLGLFGGASSYEQYF
TRBD1 | once | TRBJ2-7 | TRBV2 | TGTGCCAGCAGGCAACAGGGGTACGAGCAGTACTTC | CASRQQGYEQYF
. | few | TRBJ2-3 | TRBV5-1 | TGCGCCAGCAGCGGCGACGGCGCGGGAAGGACAGATACGCAGTATTTT | CASSGDGAGRTDTQYF
TRBD2 | . | TRBJ2-7 | TRBV14 | TGTGCCAGCAGCCGCGATGTGCAGCGGGAGTATTCAGGCGAGCAGTACTTC | CASSRDVQREYSGEQYF
. | . | TRBJ1-5 | TRBV27 | TGTGCCAGCAAACGCACGGCGGTTTTTAGCAATCAGCCCCAGCATTTT | CASKRTAVFSNQPQHF
. | . | TRBJ1-1 | TRBV10-1 | TGCGCCAGCAGTGACTTCAGGGGCACTGAAGCTTTCTTT | CASSDFRGTEAFF